The entry below gives a single T cell receptor (beta chain) sequence along with its context. Trimming left V 2 bases short and J 4 bases short, with 14 bases between. The germline CDR1 and CDR2 sequences are MNHEY and SMNVEV (reference sequence). The CDR3 runs 15 residues. This sample was included in a study of immune characterization of retroperitoneal liposarcoma. A single record per CDR3 protein comes from TCRdb applying MiXCR to the PCR reads. This sample yields 10,000 or so distinct CDR3 sequences, of which roughly 26% are seen a single time; about 8.7% belongs to the top ten. The sequence was obtained from a male donor with retroperitoneal liposarcoma. Sequencing was done on a sample of tumor tissue. The rearrangement joins TRBV27 to TRBJ1-1; D unclear. The CDR3 loop reads CASSLGSPGSTEAFF. The CDR3 nucleotides are TGTGCCAGCAGTTTAGGAAGCCCGGGCTCCACTGAAGCTTTCTTT.